This T cell receptor (beta chain) derives from a study of cytomegalovirus exposure and HLA in healthy donors. Notes on this clone: At one end the junction does not follow the germline gene, possibly because of a read error.

Germline V gene lookup returns CDR1 LNHDA and CDR2 SQIVND (reference sequence). The CDR3 contains 14 residues. Amplification used 60 Vbeta primers and 13 Jbeta primers. Measured with immunoSEQ multiplex PCR; TCRdb has only the in-frame clones, and not every one. The table shows more than 95,000 clones, with 70% to 85% occurring only once. The receptor comes from a woman aged 50 to 65 in good health and CMV-seronegative. Sequenced material: PBMCs. V usage is TRBV19 and J usage is TRBJ1-2, with 7 bases fitting TRBD1. CDR3 DNA: TGTGCTAGTATTCATACAGGGGAGGACTATGGCTACACCTTC. This sequence encodes CASIHTGEDYGYTF. The full variable domain, completed using reference TRBV19 and TRBJ1-2, is DGGITQSPKYLFRKEGQNVTLSCEQNLNHDAMYWYRQDPGQGLRLIYYSQIVNDFQKGDIAEGYSVSREKKESFPLTVTSAQKNPTAFYLCASIHTGEDYGYTFGSGTRLTVV.